Listed below are T cell receptor beta chains from one sample, sequenced in a study of technical replicates of blood from a handful of donors. Produced via immunoSEQ multiplex PCR; TCRdb's table is partial and in-frame only. The sample holds about 15,000 clones; 80% to 90% are singletons and the top ten take 12%. Sequenced: PBMCs. These receptors came from a human donor in good health. CDR3s include the opening cysteine and the closing phenylalanine or tryptophan. A D gene is named only where the DNA matches it firmly. Expanded clones get a size class; other rows say once, few or many, or leave the size out.

J | size | D | length | V | CDR3 | DNA
TRBJ2-7 | . | . | 14 | TRBV14 | CASSLFVTTDEQYF | TGTGCCAGCAGCCTGTTCGTCACCACGGACGAGCAGTACTTC
TRBJ2-1 | . | TRBD2 | 14 | TRBV9 | CASSGTSGRGEQFF | TGTGCCAGCAGCGGTACTAGCGGGAGAGGTGAGCAGTTCTTC
TRBJ1-2 | . | TRBD1 | 13 | TRBV27 | CASSPGQHYGYTF | TGTGCCAGCAGCCCGGGACAGCACTATGGCTACACCTTC
TRBJ1-4 | . | . | 17 | TRBV5-1 | CASSLRGRVSTNEKLFF | TGCGCCAGCAGCTTGAGGGGGAGAGTCTCAACTAATGAAAAACTGTTTTTT
TRBJ2-1 | . | TRBD2 | 16 | TRBV30 | CAWSAPQLAVNNEQFF | TGTGCCTGGAGCGCTCCTCAACTAGCGGTTAACAATGAGCAGTTCTTC
TRBJ2-3 | . | . | 14 | TRBV5-1 | CASRLSMWTDTQYF | TGCGCCAGCCGCCTGAGCATGTGGACAGATACGCAGTATTTT
TRBJ1-1 | . | . | 12 | TRBV29-1 | CSVAVVNTEAFF | TGCAGCGTTGCGGTAGTGAACACTGAAGCTTTCTTT
TRBJ2-3 | . | . | 14 | TRBV2 | CASSRERGTDTQYF | TGTGCCAGCAGTCGGGAGCGCGGCACAGATACGCAGTATTTT
TRBJ2-1 | few | TRBD2 | 16 | TRBV5-1 | CASSLGLAGARDEQFF | TGCGCCAGCAGCTTGGGACTAGCGGGTGCTAGGGATGAGCAGTTCTTC
TRBJ1-2 | . | TRBD1 | 14 | TRBV28 | CASSLPGQGVRDTF | TGTGCCAGCAGCCTTCCGGGACAGGGAGTTCGGGACACCTTC
TRBJ2-3 | . | . | 15 | TRBV6-5 | CASSYSAAGVDTQYF | TGTGCCAGCAGTTACTCAGCCGCAGGGGTTGATACGCAGTATTTT
TRBJ2-2 | . | . | 15 | TRBV5-6 | CASREDYSQAGELFF | TGTGCCAGCAGGGAGGACTACTCCCAGGCGGGGGAGCTGTTTTTT
TRBJ1-4 | . | . | 14 | TRBV27 | CASSLGSPHEKLFF | TGTGCCAGCAGTTTGGGCAGCCCTCATGAAAAACTGTTTTTT
TRBJ2-5 | . | . | 14 | TRBV9 | CASSVVHSQETQYF | TGTGCCAGCAGCGTAGTTCACAGCCAAGAGACCCAGTACTTC
TRBJ2-7 | . | TRBD2 | 14 | TRBV6-1 | CASIRLAGDHEQYF | TGTGCCAGCATCAGACTAGCGGGAGACCACGAGCAGTACTTC
TRBJ1-4 | . | . | 12 | TRBV29-1 | CSVRSAGGKLFF | TGCAGCGTTAGGTCAGCAGGTGGAAAACTGTTTTTT
TRBJ2-7 | few | . | 16 | TRBV12-5 | CASGLVRARSAYEQYF | TGTGCTAGTGGTTTGGTACGAGCACGGTCGGCCTACGAGCAGTACTTC
TRBJ2-7 | . | . | 14 | TRBV30 | CAWSRPPGSYEQYF | TGTGCCTGGAGTCGACCCCCAGGCTCCTACGAGCAGTACTTC
TRBJ2-7 | . | TRBD1 | 15 | TRBV28 | CASSSPQGESYEQYF | TGTGCCAGCAGTTCCCCTCAGGGGGAGTCCTACGAGCAGTACTTC
TRBJ2-6 | . | . | 18 | TRBV30 | CAWSVDRAVPPSNNVLTF | TGTGCCTGGAGTGTCGACAGAGCCGTCCCCCCTTCCAACAACGTCCTGACTTTC
TRBJ2-7 | . | TRBD2 | 16 | TRBV19 | CASSIDLAGGTDEQYF | TGTGCCAGTAGTATAGACCTAGCGGGAGGGACCGACGAGCAGTACTTC
TRBJ2-1 | . | TRBD2 | 15 | TRBV4-2 | CASSLGLAGDNEQFF | TGTGCCAGCAGCCTTGGACTAGCGGGGGACAATGAGCAGTTCTTC
TRBJ2-7 | . | TRBD1 | 15 | TRBV5-8 | CASLEGQPYSYEQYF | TGTGCCAGCCTCGAGGGACAGCCATACTCCTACGAGCAGTACTTC
TRBJ1-5 | once | . | 14 | TRBV27 | CASSVKNSNQPQHF | TGTGCCAGCAGTGTCAAAAATAGCAATCAGCCCCAGCATTTT
TRBJ1-1 | . | . | 15 | TRBV5-1 | CASRMSGTSNTEAFF | TGCGCCAGCAGGATGTCGGGAACTTCAAACACTGAAGCTTTCTTT
TRBJ1-2 | . | . | 13 | TRBV19 | CASTRDKLYGYTF | TGTGCCAGTACCCGGGACAAGCTCTATGGCTACACCTTC
TRBJ2-5 | . | . | 14 | TRBV28 | CASSLPREQETQYF | TGTGCCAGCAGTTTGCCCAGGGAACAAGAGACCCAGTACTTC